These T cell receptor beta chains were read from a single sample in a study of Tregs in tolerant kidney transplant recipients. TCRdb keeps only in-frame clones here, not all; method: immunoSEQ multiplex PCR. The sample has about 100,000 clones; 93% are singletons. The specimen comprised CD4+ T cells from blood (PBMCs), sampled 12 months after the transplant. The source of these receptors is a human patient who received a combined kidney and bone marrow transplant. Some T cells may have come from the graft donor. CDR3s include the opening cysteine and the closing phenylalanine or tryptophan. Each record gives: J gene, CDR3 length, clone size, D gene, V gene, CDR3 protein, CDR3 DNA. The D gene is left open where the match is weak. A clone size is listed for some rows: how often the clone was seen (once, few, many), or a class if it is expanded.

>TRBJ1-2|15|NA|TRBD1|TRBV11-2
CASSLGRGFDYGYTF
TGTGCCAGCAGCCTAGGCAGGGGGTTCGACTATGGCTACACCTTC
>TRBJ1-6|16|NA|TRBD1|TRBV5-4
CASSLGTGAHNSPLHF
TGTGCCAGCAGCTTGGGGACAGGGGCCCATAATTCACCCCTCCACTTT
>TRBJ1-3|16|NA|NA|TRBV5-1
CASSPTAKRSGNTIYF
TGCGCCAGCAGCCCGACAGCGAAACGCTCTGGAAACACCATATATTTT
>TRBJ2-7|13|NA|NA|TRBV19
CASRMTGHYEQYF
TGTGCCAGTAGGATGACAGGACACTACGAGCAGTACTTC
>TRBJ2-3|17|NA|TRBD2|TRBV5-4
CASSLEVAGEITDTQYF
TGTGCCAGCAGCTTGGAGGTCGCGGGAGAAATCACAGATACGCAGTATTTT
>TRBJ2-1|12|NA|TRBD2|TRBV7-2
CASSLEAGGGFF
TGTGCCAGCAGCTTAGAGGCCGGGGGGGGGTTCTTC
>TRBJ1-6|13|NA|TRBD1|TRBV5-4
CASSPDRNSPLHF
TGTGCCAGCAGCCCGGACAGGAATTCACCCCTCCACTTT
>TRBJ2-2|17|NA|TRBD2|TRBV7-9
CASSAPSGGTNTGELFF
TGTGCCAGCAGCGCCCCTAGCGGGGGAACGAACACCGGGGAGCTGTTTTTT
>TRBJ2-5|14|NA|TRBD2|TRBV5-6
CASTGTSGSKTQYF
TGTGCCAGCACCGGGACTAGCGGGAGTAAGACCCAGTACTTC
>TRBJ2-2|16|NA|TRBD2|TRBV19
CASKTGGSRYTGELFF
TGTGCCAGTAAAACTGGCGGGAGTAGGTACACCGGGGAGCTGTTTTTT
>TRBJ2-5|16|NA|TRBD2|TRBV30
CAWSAASGLKQETQYF
TGTGCCTGGAGTGCAGCTAGCGGGTTGAAACAAGAGACCCAGTACTTC
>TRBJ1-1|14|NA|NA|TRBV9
CASSAQQGITEAFF
TGTGCCAGCAGCGCCCAACAGGGAATCACTGAAGCTTTCTTT
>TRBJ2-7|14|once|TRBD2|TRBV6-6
CATRTSGSSYEQYF
TGTGCCACCAGGACTAGCGGGAGTTCCTACGAGCAGTACTTC
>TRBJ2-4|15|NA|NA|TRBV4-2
CASSQDWASKNIQYF
TGTGCCAGCAGCCAAGATTGGGCTTCCAAAAACATTCAGTACTTC
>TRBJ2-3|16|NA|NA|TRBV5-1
CASSYRDTLYTDTQYF
TGCGCCAGCAGTTACCGGGACACCCTTTACACAGATACGCAGTATTTT
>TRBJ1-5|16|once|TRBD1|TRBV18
CASSPGGQGKRQPQHF
TGTGCCAGCTCACCAGGCGGACAGGGGAAAAGGCAGCCCCAGCATTTT
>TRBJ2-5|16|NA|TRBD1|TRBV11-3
CASSRDRGWSEETQYF
TGTGCCAGCAGCCGGGACAGGGGATGGTCGGAAGAGACCCAGTACTTC
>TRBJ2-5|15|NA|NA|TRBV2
CASSEGNVGMETQYF
TGTGCCAGCAGTGAGGGCAACGTCGGGATGGAGACCCAGTACTTC
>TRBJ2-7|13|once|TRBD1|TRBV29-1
CSVGQSLAYEQYF
TGCAGCGTGGGACAGAGTCTTGCCTACGAGCAGTACTTC
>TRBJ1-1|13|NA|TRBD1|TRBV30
CAWRQGVGTEAFF
TGTGCCTGGAGACAGGGGGTAGGCACTGAAGCTTTCTTT
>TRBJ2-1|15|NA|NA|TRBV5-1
CASFSGSGSYNEQFF
TGCGCCAGCTTCAGCGGATCTGGCTCCTACAATGAGCAGTTCTTC
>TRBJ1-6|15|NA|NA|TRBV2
CASIYSQGYNSPLHF
TGTGCCAGCATTTACTCTCAGGGATATAATTCACCCCTCCACTTT
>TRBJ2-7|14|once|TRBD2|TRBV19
CASSRTSGFGEQYF
TGTGCCAGTAGTCGGACTAGCGGGTTTGGGGAGCAGTACTTC
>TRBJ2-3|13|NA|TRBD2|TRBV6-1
CASKRGDTDTQYF
TGTGCCAGCAAGCGGGGGGACACAGATACGCAGTATTTT
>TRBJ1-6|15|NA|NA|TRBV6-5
CASIPRNDKTGPLHF
TGTGCCAGCATCCCGAGAAATGACAAAACTGGACCCCTCCACTTT
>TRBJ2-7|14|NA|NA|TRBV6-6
CASSQGPAIHEQYF
TGTGCCAGCTCTCAGGGTCCCGCAATCCACGAGCAGTACTTC
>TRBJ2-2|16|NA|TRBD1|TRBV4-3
CASSQDTGANTGELFF
TGCGCCAGCAGCCAAGATACAGGGGCGAACACCGGGGAGCTGTTTTTT
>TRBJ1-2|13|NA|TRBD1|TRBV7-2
CASSLRQGTGYTF
TGTGCCAGCAGCCTTCGACAGGGGACCGGCTACACCTTC
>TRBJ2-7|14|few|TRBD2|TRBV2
CASGPGLAGDEQYF
TGTGCCAGCGGCCCGGGACTAGCGGGCGACGAGCAGTACTTC
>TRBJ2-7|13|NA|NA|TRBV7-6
CASSLAGTYEQYF
TGTGCCAGCAGCTTGGCGGGGACCTACGAGCAGTACTTC
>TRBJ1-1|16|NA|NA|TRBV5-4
CASSLDIYGGWTEAFF
TGTGCCAGCAGCTTGGACATTTACGGGGGATGGACTGAAGCTTTCTTT
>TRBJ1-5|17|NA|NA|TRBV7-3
CASSLSPSGVANQPQHF
TGTGCCAGCAGCTTAAGTCCTTCGGGGGTGGCCAATCAGCCCCAGCATTTT
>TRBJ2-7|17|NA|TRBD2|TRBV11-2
CASSLGSVGAGGQEQYF
TGTGCCAGCAGCTTAGGTTCGGTAGGAGCGGGGGGGCAAGAGCAGTACTTC
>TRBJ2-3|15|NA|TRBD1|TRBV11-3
CASSPGAGGIHTQYF
TGTGCCAGTTCCCCTGGGGCAGGGGGCATACATACGCAGTATTTT
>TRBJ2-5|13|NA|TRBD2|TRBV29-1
CSVSGSGQETQYF
TGCAGCGTAAGCGGGAGTGGACAAGAGACCCAGTACTTC
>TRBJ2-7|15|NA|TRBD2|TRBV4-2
CASSQGLAGAYEQYF
TGTGCCAGCAGCCAAGGACTAGCGGGGGCCTACGAGCAGTACTTC
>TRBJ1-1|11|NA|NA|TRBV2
CASSEFLEAFF
TGTGCCAGCAGTGAGTTCCTTGAAGCTTTCTTT
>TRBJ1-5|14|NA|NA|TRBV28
CASSLQGKEGPQHF
TGTGCCAGCAGTTTACAGGGAAAGGAAGGGCCCCAGCATTTT
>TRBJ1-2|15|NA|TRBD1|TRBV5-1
CASSLPWTGGFGYTF
TGCGCCAGCAGCTTACCCTGGACAGGGGGCTTTGGCTACACCTTC
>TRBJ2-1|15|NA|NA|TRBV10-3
CAIGSGTSSYNEQFF
TGTGCCATCGGGTCGGGAACGAGCTCCTACAATGAGCAGTTCTTC
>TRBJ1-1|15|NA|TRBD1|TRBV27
CASSSDRARATEAFF
TGTGCCAGCAGTTCGGACAGGGCGAGAGCCACTGAAGCTTTCTTT